The present T cell receptor beta chain was sequenced within a study of OX40 agonist ivuxolimab in advanced cancers. Background on the study: Patients with hepatocellular carcinoma, melanoma, renal cell or head and neck cancer made up the dose-escalation patients. Study-wide points: Relative to CD4+, CD8+ T cells held more expanded clones on average.

As to this clone: Its antigen is still unknown.

The CDR3 totals 15 residues. Per the germline V gene, CDR1 is LNHDA and CDR2 is SQIVND (reference sequence). Deletions cut 4 bases from V and 3 bases from J, with 15 bases between. Blood samples were obtained at baseline, cycle 4 day 1, and cycle 7 day 1. Profiled with immunoSEQ multiplex PCR; TCRdb holds only in-frame clones, not every one. The sample holds under 45,000 clones, more than 80% seen once. This sequence originates from an adult with an advanced solid tumor such as melanoma, head and neck, liver or kidney cancer. The source material was CD4+ or CD8+ T cells sorted from blood, sampled in a trial of the OX40 agonist ivuxolimab. The V call is TRBV19, the J call TRBJ1-2; a weak D match, TRBD1 (5 bases). This CDR3 reads CASSTQVGGDYGYTF. In DNA, the CDR3 is TGTGCCAGTAGTACCCAAGTGGGGGGGGACTATGGCTACACCTTC.